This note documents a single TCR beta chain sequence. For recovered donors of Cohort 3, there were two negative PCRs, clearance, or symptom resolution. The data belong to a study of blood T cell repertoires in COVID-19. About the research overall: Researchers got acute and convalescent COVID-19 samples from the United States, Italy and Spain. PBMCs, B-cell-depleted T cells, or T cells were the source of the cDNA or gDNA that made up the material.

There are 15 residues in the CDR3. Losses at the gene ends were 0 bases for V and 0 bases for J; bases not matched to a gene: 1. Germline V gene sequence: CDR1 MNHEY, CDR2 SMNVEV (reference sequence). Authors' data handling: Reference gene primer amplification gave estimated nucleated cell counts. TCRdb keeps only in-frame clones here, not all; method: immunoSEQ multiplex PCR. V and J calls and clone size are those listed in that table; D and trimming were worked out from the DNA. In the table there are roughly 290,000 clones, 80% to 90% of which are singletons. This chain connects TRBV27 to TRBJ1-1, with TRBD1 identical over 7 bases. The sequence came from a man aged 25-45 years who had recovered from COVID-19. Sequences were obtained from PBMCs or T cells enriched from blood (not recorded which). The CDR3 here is CASSLSGTVNTEAFF. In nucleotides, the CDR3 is TGTGCCAGCAGTTTATCCGGGACAGTGAACACTGAAGCTTTCTTT.